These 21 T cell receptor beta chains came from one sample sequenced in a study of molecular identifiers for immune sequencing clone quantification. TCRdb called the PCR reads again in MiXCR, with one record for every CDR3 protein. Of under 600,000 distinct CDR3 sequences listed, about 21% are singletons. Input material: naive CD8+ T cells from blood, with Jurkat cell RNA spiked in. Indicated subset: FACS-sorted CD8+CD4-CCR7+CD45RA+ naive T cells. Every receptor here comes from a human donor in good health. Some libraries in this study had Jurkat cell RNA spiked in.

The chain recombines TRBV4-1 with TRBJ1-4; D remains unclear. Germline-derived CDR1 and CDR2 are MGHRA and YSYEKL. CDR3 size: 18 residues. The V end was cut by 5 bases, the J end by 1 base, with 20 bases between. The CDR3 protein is CASSARPPEGGTNEKLFF. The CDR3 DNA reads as TGCGCCAGCAGCGCAAGGCCCCCTGAGGGCGGAACTAATGAAAAACTGTTTTTT.

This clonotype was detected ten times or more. CDR3 region: CASSPPGLAENNEQFF. In nucleotides, the CDR3 is TGTGCCAGCAGCCCCCCTGGACTAGCGGAGAACAATGAGCAGTTCTTC. V gene TRBV6-2 or TRBV6-3 combines with J gene TRBJ2-1; 10 bases are a match to TRBD2. The CDR3 loop spans 16 amino acids. CDR1 and CDR2 from the germline V gene are MNHEY and SVGEGT. V lost 6 bases, J lost 5 bases, and 10 bases stayed unmatched.

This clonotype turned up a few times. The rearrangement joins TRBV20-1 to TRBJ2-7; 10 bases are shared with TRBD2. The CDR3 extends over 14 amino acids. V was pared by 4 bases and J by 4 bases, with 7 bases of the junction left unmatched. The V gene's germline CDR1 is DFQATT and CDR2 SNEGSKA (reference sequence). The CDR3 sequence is CSAMSASGGYEQYF. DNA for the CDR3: TGCAGTGCTATGTCGGCTAGCGGGGGTTACGAGCAGTACTTC.

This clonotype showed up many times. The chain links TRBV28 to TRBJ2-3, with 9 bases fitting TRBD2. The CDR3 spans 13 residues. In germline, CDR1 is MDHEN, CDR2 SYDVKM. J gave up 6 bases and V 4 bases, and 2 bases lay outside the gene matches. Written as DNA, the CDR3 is TGTGCCAGCAGTTGGAGCGGGGGGGATACGCAGTATTTT. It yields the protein CASSWSGGDTQYF.

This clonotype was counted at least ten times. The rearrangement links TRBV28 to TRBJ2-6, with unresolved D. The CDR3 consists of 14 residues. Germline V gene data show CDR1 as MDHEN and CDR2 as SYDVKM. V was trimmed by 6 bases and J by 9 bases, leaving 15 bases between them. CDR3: CASSKSVNLNVLTF. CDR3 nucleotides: TGTGCCAGCAGCAAAAGCGTTAACCTCAACGTCCTGACTTTC.

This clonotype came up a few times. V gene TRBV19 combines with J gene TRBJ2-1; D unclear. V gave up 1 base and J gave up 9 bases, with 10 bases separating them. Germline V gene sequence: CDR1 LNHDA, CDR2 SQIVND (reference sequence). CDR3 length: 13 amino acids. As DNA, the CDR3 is TGTGCCAGTAGTATAGCAGGAGCAGGTGAGCAGTTCTTC. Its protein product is CASSIAGAGEQFF.

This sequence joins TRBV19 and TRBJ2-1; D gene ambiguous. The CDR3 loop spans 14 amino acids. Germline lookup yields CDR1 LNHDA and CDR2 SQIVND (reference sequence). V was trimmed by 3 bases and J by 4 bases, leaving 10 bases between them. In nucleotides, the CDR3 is TGTGCCAGTAGTATCACTCAGCTTTACAATGAGCAGTTCTTC. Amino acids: CASSITQLYNEQFF.

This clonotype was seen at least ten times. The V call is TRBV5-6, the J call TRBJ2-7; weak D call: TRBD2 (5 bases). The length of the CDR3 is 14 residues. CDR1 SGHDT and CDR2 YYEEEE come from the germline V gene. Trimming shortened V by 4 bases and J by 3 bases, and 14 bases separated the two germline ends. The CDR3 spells CASSPGVGLYEQYF. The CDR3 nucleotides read TGTGCCAGCAGCCCCGGGGTTGGTCTCTACGAGCAGTACTTC. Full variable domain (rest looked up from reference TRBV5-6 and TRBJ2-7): DAGVTQSPTHLIKTRGQQVTLRCSPKSGHDTVSWYQQALGQGPQFIFQYYEEEERQRGNFPDRFSGHQFPNYSSELNVNALLLGDSALYLCASSPGVGLYEQYFGPGTRLTVT.

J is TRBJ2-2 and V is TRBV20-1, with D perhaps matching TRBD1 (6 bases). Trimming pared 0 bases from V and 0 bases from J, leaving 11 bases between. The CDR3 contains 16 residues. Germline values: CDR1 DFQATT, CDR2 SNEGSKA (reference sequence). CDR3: CSARDLGTTNTGELFF. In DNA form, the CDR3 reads TGCAGTGCTAGAGATTTAGGGACAACGAACACCGGGGAGCTGTTTTTT.

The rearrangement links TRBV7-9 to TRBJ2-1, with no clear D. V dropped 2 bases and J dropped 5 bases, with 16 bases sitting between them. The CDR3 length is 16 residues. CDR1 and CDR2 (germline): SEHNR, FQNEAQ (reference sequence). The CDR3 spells CASSLPFLIRDNEQFF. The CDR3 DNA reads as TGTGCCAGCAGCTTACCTTTCTTGATCAGAGACAATGAGCAGTTCTTC.

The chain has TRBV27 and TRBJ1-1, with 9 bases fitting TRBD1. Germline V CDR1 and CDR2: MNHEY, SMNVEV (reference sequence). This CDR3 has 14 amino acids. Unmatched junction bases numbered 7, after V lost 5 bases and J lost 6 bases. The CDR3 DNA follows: TGTGCCAGCAGTCCCTGGACAGGGGATCCTGAAGCTTTCTTT. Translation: CASSPWTGDPEAFF.

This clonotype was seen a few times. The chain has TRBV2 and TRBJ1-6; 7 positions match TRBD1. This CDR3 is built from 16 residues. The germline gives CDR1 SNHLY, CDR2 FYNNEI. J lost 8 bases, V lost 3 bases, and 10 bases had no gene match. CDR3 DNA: TGTGCCAGCAGTGACCCACGACAGGGTGCAGATTCACCCCTCCACTTT. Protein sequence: CASSDPRQGADSPLHF.

CDR3 nucleotide sequence: TGTGCTGGCGGGGGGATTAGCAATCAGCCCCAGCATTTT. Its protein product is CAGGGISNQPQHF. The gene calls are TRBV6-6 and TRBJ1-5; tentative D call: TRBD1 (5 bases). There are 13 residues in the CDR3. Germline CDR1 reads MNHNY; CDR2 reads SVGAGI (reference sequence).

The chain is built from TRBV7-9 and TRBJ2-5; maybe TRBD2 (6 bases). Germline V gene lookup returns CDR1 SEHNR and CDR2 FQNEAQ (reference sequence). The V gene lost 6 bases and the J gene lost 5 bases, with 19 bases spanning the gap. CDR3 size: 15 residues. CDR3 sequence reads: CASRHELGLGETQYF. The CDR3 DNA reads TGTGCCAGCAGGCATGAGTTGGGACTCGGGGAGACCCAGTACTTC.

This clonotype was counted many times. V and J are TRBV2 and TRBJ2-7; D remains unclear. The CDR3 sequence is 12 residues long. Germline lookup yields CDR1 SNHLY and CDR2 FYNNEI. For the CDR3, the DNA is TGTGCAGCGCGAGGTGTTACCTACGAGCAGTACTTC. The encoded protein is CAARGVTYEQYF.

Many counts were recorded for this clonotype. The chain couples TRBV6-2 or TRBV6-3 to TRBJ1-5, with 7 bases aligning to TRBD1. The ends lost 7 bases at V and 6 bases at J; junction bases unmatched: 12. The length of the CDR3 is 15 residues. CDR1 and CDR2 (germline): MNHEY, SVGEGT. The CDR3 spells CASTPAYRGAQPQHF. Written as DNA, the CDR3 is TGTGCCAGCACCCCAGCCTACAGGGGCGCTCAGCCCCAGCATTTT.

In DNA, the CDR3 is TGTGCCAGCAGCCAAGATGTCGTGCGACTAGCGGTTGATGTGACCCAGTACTTC. This sequence encodes CASSQDVVRLAVDVTQYF. The J gene is TRBJ2-5, the V gene TRBV3-1; 9 bases are a match to TRBD2. This CDR3 region has 18 residues. The J segment lost 7 bases and the V segment lost 0 bases, leaving 15 bases of the junction unmatched. Per the germline V gene, CDR1 is LGHDT and CDR2 is YNNKEL (reference sequence).

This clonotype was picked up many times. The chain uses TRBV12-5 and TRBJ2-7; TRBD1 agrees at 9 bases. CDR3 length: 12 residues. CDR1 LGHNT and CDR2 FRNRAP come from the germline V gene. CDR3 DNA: TGTGCTAGTGGTCCGGACTACAGGGGGCTCAACGTC. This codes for CASGPDYRGLNV.

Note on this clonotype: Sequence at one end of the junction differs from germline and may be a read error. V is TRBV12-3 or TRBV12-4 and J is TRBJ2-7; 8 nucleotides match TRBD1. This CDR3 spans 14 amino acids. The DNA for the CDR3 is TGTACCAGCAGTTTAGTACAGGGGGTCTACGAGCAGTACTTC. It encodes CTSSLVQGVYEQYF.

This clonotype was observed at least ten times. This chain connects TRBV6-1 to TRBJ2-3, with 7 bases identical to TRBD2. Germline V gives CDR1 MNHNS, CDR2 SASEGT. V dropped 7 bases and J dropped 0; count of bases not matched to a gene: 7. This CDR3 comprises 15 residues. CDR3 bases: TGTGCCAGCATCGCTAGCGGAGACAGCACAGATACGCAGTATTTT. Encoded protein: CASIASGDSTDTQYF.

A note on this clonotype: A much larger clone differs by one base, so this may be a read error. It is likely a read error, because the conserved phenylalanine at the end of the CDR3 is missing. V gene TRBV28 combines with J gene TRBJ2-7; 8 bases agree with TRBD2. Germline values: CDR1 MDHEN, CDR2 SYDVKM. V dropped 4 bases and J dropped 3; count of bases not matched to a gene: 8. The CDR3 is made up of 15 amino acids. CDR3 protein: CASSSPREGHYEQYL. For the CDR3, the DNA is TGTGCCAGCAGTTCCCCCCGGGAGGGACACTACGAGCAGTACCTC.